Below are 17 T cell receptor beta chains sequenced from a single sample in a study of cytomegalovirus exposure and HLA in healthy donors (TCRdb year 2017). Libraries were made using the immunoSEQ multiplex PCR assay. A mixture of 60 forward primers for TCR Vbeta segments and 13 reverse primers for TCR Jbeta segments was used in the multiplex PCR. The source is immuneACCESS, and TCRdb retained only in-frame sequences with V and J called. Part of the clones is not carried over; for the studies checked, unresolved V genes explain less than half of this, and the remainder is unexplained. A total of approximately 200,000 clones appear in this sample, roughly 80% of them only once. Around 15% of the sample is in the top ten clones. Sequenced material: PBMCs. These receptors all stem from a man between 40 and 49 years old in good health and CMV-seronegative.

J is TRBJ2-2 and V is TRBV10-3, with TRBD2 as a possible D gene (5 bases). This CDR3 spans 18 amino acids. With 6 bases removed from V and 0 bases from J, the gap between germline ends came to 20 bases. Germline V gene sequence: CDR1 ENHRY, CDR2 SYGVKD. The CDR3 region has the DNA TGTGCCATCAGGACAACGGGAATTGGTCTGGCGAACACCGGGGAGCTGTTTTTT. Protein: CAIRTTGIGLANTGELFF.

This clone appeared a few times. The rearrangement links TRBV29-1 to TRBJ1-1; no clear D gene. The germline V gene encodes CDR1 SQVTM and CDR2 ANQGSEA. The CDR3 is made up of 12 amino acids. Trimming cost V 5 bases and J 0 bases, with 7 bases left between them. The CDR3 region is CSVLAMNTEAFF. The DNA for the CDR3 is TGCAGCGTTTTGGCCATGAACACTGAAGCTTTCTTT. The variable domain in full, with the rest retrieved from reference TRBV29-1 and TRBJ1-1, is SAVISQKPSRDICQRGTSLTIQCQVDSQVTMMFWYRQQPGQSLTLIATANQGSEATYESGFVIDKFPISRPNLTFSTLTVSNMSPEDSSIYLCSVLAMNTEAFFGQGTRLTVV.

The chain has TRBV18 and TRBJ1-5; D might be TRBD1 (6 bases). The germline gives CDR1 KGHSH, CDR2 LQKENI. V was shortened by 3 bases and J by 1 base, with 16 bases between the two germline ends. There are 17 residues in the CDR3. The DNA for the CDR3 is TGTGCCAGCTCACCTCCTCAACTCACAGGGAGCAATCAGCCCCAGCATTTT. Translation gives CASSPPQLTGSNQPQHF.

The chain has TRBV28 and TRBJ2-1; the match to TRBD2 covers 14 bases. There are 18 residues in the CDR3. Germline CDR1 MDHEN, CDR2 SYDVKM. Trimming took 10 bases from V and 7 from J; bases not matched to a gene: 18. CDR3 residues: CATAHIPGLAGVRNEQFF. CDR3 in DNA: TGTGCCACCGCCCATATCCCGGGACTAGCGGGAGTCAGGAATGAGCAGTTCTTC.

The V and J genes are TRBV2 and TRBJ1-1; D gene uncertain. This CDR3 region has 13 residues. V shed 3 bases and J shed 6 bases, with 11 bases lying between them. Looked up from germline, CDR1 is SNHLY and CDR2 is FYNNEI. CDR3 amino acids: CASSDEGSSEAFF. The CDR3 DNA is TGTGCCAGCAGTGATGAGGGCTCTTCTGAAGCTTTCTTT.

In DNA form, the CDR3 reads TGTGCCAGCACGGTCTCCGACACTGAAGCTTTCTTT. Translated, it gives CASTVSDTEAFF. The chain recombines TRBV2 with TRBJ1-1; no reliable D call. V was clipped by 7 bases and J by 3 bases, with 9 bases between them. The CDR3 loop spans 12 amino acids. Per germline, CDR1 SNHLY and CDR2 FYNNEI.

Details on this clone: Compared with germline, one end of the junction differs, possibly owing to a read error. The genes are TRBV7-9 and TRBJ2-7; 8 bases align to TRBD2. This CDR3 has 17 residues. Germline V gene data show CDR1 as SEHNR and CDR2 as FQNEAQ (reference sequence). In nucleotides, the CDR3 is TGTTCCAGCAGCTCCTCCCTCACTAGCGGAGGAACCTACGAGCAGTACTTC. Its translation is CSSSSSLTSGGTYEQYF.

The chain links TRBV7-2 to TRBJ1-2; 11 bases are a match to TRBD1. This CDR3 has 15 residues. After removal of 3 bases from V and 8 bases from J, the junction contained 8 bases not matched to a gene. Germline loops: CDR1 SGHTA, CDR2 FQGNSA. CDR3 amino acids: CASSLRTGGARGYTF. CDR3 bases: TGTGCCAGCAGCTTGAGGACAGGGGGCGCAAGGGGCTACACCTTC. The complete variable domain, with remaining parts taken from reference TRBV7-2 and TRBJ1-2, reads GAGVSQSPSNKVTEKGKDVELRCDPISGHTALYWYRQSLGQGLEFLIYFQGNSAPDKSGLPSDRFSAERTGGSVSTLTIQRTQQEDSAVYLCASSLRTGGARGYTFGSGTRLTVV.

This chain joins TRBV4-3 and TRBJ1-2; perhaps TRBD1 as D (5 bases). The CDR3 covers 15 residues. CDR1 and CDR2 from the germline V gene are LGHNA and YSLEER. V was shortened by 4 bases and J by 6 bases, with 18 bases between the two germline ends. The CDR3 region has the DNA TGCGCCAGCAGCCCGCGTGATGGGGGGATAGATGGCTACACCTTC. This codes for CASSPRDGGIDGYTF.

The table lists this clone with a few counts. CDR3 sequence (DNA): TGTGCCAGCAGCTTAAGTCCAGGGCTCGGGGAGACCCAGTACTTC. Translating it yields CASSLSPGLGETQYF. The V and J genes are TRBV7-3 and TRBJ2-5; perhaps TRBD1 as D (5 bases). Trimming took 1 base from V and 5 from J, leaving 14 bases between them. This CDR3 region has 15 residues. CDR1 and CDR2 from the germline V gene are SGHTA and FQGTGA. Based on the CDR3 plus reference TRBV7-3 and TRBJ2-5, the full variable domain is GAGVSQTPSNKVTEKGKYVELRCDPISGHTALYWYRQSLGQGPEFLIYFQGTGAADDSGLPNDRFFAVRPEGSVSTLKIQRTERGDSAVYLCASSLSPGLGETQYFGPGTRLLVL.

The chain links TRBV5-1 to TRBJ2-7; possibly TRBD1 for D (6 bases). Trimming pared 0 bases from V and 6 bases from J, leaving 7 bases between. Germline loops: CDR1 SGHRS, CDR2 YFSETQ. CDR3 size: 12 residues. Written as DNA, the CDR3 is TGCGCCAGCAGCTTGGTAGGGGGCGAGCAGTACTTC. Protein product: CASSLVGGEQYF. The whole variable domain, filled in from reference TRBV5-1 and TRBJ2-7, reads KAGVTQTPRYLIKTRGQQVTLSCSPISGHRSVSWYQQTPGQGLQFLFEYFSETQRNKGNFPGRFSGRQFSNSRSEMNVSTLELGDSALYLCASSLVGGEQYFGPGTRLTVT.

V and J are TRBV18 and TRBJ2-1, with D possibly being TRBD2 (6 bases). Germline V gene sequence: CDR1 KGHSH, CDR2 LQKENI. CDR3 length: 15 amino acids. Trimming cost V 1 base and J 4 bases, with 11 bases left between them. The CDR3 protein is CASSPRAGPYNEQFF. CDR3 DNA: TGTGCCAGCTCACCACGGGCGGGGCCTTACAATGAGCAGTTCTTC.

The chain uses TRBV9 and TRBJ2-7; TRBD2 agrees at 7 bases. The CDR3 sequence is 14 residues long. Germline V lookup: CDR1 SGDLS, CDR2 YYNGEE. V trimming: 2 bases; J trimming: 2 bases; junction bases outside the gene matches: 4. CDR3 loop: CASSVRDYPYEQYF. The CDR3 DNA reads TGTGCCAGCAGCGTCCGGGACTACCCCTACGAGCAGTACTTC.

This clone was observed once. The DNA of the CDR3 is TGTGCCAGCGGGATAGCGGGGGGAGGAGATACGCAGTATTTT. Its protein product is CASGIAGGGDTQYF. The chain employs TRBV6-5 and TRBJ2-3; 10 bases are shared with TRBD2. The V and J ends lost 8 bases and 5 bases, in that order; junction bases with no gene match: 7. The V gene's germline CDR1 is MNHEY and CDR2 SVGAGI. The CDR3 contains 14 residues.

This chain joins TRBV4-3 and TRBJ2-3, with 8 positions matching TRBD2. Germline V gives CDR1 LGHNA, CDR2 YSLEER. V lost 2 bases and J lost 4; bases outside the gene matches: 2. The length of the CDR3 is 14 residues. CDR3 nucleotide sequence: TGCGCCAGCAGCCAACTAGCGGGTGCAGATACGCAGTATTTT. This sequence encodes CASSQLAGADTQYF.

The rearrangement uses TRBV9 and TRBJ2-1; 7 bases match TRBD1. With 3 bases clipped from V and 7 bases from J, the junction kept 16 bases outside the gene matches. This CDR3 region has 17 residues. Germline CDR1 reads SGDLS; CDR2 reads YYNGEE. The CDR3, as DNA: TGTGCCAGCAGCGACCCTTCAGGGACAGTTATCCCAAATGAGCAGTTCTTC. Amino acid sequence: CASSDPSGTVIPNEQFF. Full variable domain (remainder filled in from reference TRBV9 and TRBJ2-1): DSGVTQTPKHLITATGQRVTLRCSPRSGDLSVYWYQQSLDQGLQFLIQYYNGEERAKGNILERFSAQQFPDLHSELNLSSLELGDSALYFCASSDPSGTVIPNEQFFGPGTRLTVL.

The chain employs TRBV6-1 and TRBJ2-7; the D gene is possibly TRBD1 (6 bases). CDR1 is MNHNS, CDR2 SASEGT, per germline. V dropped 7 bases and J dropped 3 bases, with 16 bases sitting between them. The CDR3 runs to 14 residues. CDR3 in amino acids: CASTESDSRYEQYF. The DNA for the CDR3 is TGTGCCAGCACAGAGTCGGACAGCCGCTACGAGCAGTACTTC.